This T cell receptor beta chain derives from a study of technical replicates of blood from a handful of donors. Germline V CDR1 and CDR2: SGHNT, YYREEE (reference sequence). The CDR3 contains 17 residues. With V trimmed by 0 bases and J by 4 bases, 10 bases remained unmatched. TCRdb's copy holds only in-frame clones and misses some; the assay was immunoSEQ multiplex PCR. This table holds around 84,000 clones, around 97% found once. The gene calls are TRBV5-4 and TRBJ2-1, with 7 bases identical to TRBD2. The clonotype comes from a human donor in good health. The sequenced material came from T cells isolated from PBMCs. The CDR3 bases are TGTGCCAGCAGCTTGGGTACCCTAGCGGAAGGGTACAATGAGCAGTTCTTC. Its translation: CASSLGTLAEGYNEQFF.